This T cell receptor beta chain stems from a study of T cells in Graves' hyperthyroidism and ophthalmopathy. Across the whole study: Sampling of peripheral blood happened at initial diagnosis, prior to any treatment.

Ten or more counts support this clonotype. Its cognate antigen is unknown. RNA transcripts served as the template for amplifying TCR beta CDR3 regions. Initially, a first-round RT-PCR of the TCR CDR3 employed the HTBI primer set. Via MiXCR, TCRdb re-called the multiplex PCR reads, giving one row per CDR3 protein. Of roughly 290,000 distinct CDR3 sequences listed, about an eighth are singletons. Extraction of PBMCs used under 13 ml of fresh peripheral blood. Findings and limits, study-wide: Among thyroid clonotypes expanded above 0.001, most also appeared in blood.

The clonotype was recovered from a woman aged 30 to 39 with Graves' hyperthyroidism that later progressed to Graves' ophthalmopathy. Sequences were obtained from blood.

The CDR3 bases are TGTGCCAGCCTTGGGGTGAGAGCCGAAGCGAACACTGAAGCTTTCTTT. Amino acids: CASLGVRAEANTEAFF. The chain employs TRBV28 and TRBJ1-1; D is undetermined. The CDR3 consists of 16 residues. In germline, CDR1 is MDHEN, CDR2 SYDVKM. Trimming pared 8 bases from V and 1 base from J, leaving 20 bases between.